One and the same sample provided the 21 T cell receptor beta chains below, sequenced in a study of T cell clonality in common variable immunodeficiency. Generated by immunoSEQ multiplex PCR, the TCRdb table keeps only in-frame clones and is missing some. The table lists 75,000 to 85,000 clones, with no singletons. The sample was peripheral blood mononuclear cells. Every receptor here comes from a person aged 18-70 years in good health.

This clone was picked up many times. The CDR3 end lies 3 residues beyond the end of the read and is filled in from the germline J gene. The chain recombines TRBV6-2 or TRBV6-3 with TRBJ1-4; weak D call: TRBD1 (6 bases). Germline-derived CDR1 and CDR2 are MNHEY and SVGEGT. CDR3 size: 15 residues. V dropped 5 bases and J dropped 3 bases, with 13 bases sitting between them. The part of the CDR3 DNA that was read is TGTGCCAGCAGTGGACTGACAGGACCTAATGAAAAA. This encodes CASSGLTGPNEK. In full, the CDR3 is CASSGLTGPNEKLFF.

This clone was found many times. CDR3 amino acids: CASSLQPTSYNEQFF. The part of the CDR3 DNA that was read is TGTGCCAGCAGCTTACAGCCGACTAGCTACAATGAG. The rearrangement joins TRBV7-2 to TRBJ2-1; D possibly corresponds to TRBD2 (6 bases). The CDR3 is cut off 3 residues early in the read; its end comes from the germline J gene. V gave up 2 bases and J gave up 3 bases, with 11 bases separating them. The CDR3 loop spans 15 amino acids. The germline V gene has CDR1 SGHTA and CDR2 FQGNSA. The full variable domain, its missing parts supplied by reference TRBV7-2 and TRBJ2-1, is GAGVSQSPSNKVTEKGKDVELRCDPISGHTALYWYRQSLGQGLEFLIYFQGNSAPDKSGLPSDRFSAERTGGSVSTLTIQRTQQEDSAVYLCASSLQPTSYNEQFFGPGTRLTVL.

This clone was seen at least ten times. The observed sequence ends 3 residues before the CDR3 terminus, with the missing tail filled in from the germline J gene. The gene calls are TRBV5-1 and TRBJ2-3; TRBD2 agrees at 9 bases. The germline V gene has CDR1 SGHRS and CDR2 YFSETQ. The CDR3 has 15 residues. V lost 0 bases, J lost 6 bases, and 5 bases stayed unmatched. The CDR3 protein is CASSLDIAGVDTQYF. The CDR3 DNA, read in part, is TGCGCCAGCAGCTTGGACATAGCGGGAGTTGATACG.

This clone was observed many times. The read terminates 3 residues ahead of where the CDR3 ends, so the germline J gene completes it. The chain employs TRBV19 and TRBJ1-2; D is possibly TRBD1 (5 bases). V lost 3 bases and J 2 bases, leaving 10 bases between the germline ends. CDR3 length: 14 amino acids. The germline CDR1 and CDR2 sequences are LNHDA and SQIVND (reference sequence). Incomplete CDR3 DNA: TGTGCCAGTAGTATCCTTCCAGGGAACTATGGC. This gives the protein CASSILPGNYG. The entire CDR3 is CASSILPGNYGYTF.

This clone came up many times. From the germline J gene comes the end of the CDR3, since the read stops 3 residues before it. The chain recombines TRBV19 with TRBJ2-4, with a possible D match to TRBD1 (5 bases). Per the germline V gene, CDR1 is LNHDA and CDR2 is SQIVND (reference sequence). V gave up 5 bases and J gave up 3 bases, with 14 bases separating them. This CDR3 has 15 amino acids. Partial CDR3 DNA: TGTGCCAGTAGTGATATTGACAGTGGCAAAAACATT. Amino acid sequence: CASSDIDSGKNI. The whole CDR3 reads CASSDIDSGKNIQYF.

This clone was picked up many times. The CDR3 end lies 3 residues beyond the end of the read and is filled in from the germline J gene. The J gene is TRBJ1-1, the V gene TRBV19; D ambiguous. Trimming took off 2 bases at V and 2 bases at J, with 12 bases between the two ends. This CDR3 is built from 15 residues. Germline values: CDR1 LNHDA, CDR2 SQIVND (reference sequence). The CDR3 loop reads CASSIQALSNTEAFF. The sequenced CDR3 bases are TGTGCCAGTAGTATACAGGCTTTATCCAACACTGAA.

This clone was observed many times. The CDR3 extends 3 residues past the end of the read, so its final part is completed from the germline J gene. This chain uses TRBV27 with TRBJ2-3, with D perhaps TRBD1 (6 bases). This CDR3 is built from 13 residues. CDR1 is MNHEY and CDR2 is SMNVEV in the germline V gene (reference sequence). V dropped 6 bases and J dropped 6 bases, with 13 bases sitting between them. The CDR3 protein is CASSFGTLDTQYF. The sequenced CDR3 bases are TGTGCCAGCAGCTTCGGGACACTCGATACG.

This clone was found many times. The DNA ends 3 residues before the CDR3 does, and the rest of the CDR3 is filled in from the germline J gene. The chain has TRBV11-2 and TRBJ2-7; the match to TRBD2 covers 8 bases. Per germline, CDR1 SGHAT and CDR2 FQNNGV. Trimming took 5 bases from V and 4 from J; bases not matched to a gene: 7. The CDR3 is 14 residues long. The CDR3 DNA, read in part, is TGTGCCAGCAGCCCCGGACTAGCCTTATACGAG. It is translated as CASSPGLALYE. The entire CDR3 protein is CASSPGLALYEQYF.

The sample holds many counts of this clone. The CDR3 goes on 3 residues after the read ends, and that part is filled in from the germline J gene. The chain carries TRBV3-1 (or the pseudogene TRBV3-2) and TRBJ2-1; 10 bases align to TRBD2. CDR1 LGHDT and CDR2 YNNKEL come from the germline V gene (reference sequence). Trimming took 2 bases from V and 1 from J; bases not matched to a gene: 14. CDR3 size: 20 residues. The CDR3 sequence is CASSQWDPGLAIDSYNEQFF. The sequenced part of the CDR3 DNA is TGTGCCAGCAGCCAATGGGATCCGGGACTAGCGATAGATTCCTACAATGAG.

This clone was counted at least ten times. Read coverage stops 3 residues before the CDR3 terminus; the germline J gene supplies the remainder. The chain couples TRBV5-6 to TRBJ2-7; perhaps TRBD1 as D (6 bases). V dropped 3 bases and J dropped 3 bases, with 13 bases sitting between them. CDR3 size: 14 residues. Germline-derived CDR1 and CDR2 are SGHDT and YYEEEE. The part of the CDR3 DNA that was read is TGTGCCAGCAGCTCATCGACAGGAAGCTACGAG. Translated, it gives CASSSSTGSYE. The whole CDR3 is CASSSSTGSYEQYF.

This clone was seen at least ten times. CDR3 bases read: TGCAGCGTTTCAAGGTTCGACGAG. Translated: CSVSRFDE. The full CDR3 protein is CSVSRFDEQYF. The chain links TRBV29-1 to TRBJ2-7; unclear D gene. The read terminates 3 residues ahead of where the CDR3 ends, so the germline J gene completes it. The CDR3 totals 11 residues. Trimming stripped 5 bases from V and 5 bases from J, with 10 bases between. Germline CDR1 SQVTM, CDR2 ANQGSEA.

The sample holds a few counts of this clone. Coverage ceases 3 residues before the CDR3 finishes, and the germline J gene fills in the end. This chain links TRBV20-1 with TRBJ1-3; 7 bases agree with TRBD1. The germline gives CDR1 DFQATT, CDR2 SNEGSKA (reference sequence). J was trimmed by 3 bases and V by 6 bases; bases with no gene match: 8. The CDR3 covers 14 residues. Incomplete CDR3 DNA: TGCAGTGCCCGCCAAGACAGGGATGGAAACACC. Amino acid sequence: CSARQDRDGNT. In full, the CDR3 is CSARQDRDGNTIYF.

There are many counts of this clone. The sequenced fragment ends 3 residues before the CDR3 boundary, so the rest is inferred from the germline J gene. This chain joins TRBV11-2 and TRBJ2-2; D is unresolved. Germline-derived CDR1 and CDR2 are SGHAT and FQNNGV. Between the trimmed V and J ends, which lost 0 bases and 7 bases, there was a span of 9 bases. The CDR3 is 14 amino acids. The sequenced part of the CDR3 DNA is TGTGCCAGCAGCTTAGATCACGCCAGCGGGGAG. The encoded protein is CASSLDHASGE. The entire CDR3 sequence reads CASSLDHASGELFF.

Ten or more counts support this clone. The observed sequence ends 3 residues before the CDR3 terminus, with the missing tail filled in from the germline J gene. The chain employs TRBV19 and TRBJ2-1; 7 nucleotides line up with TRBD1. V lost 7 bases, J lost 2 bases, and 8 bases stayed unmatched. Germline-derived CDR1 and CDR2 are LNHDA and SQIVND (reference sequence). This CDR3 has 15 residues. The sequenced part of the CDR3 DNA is TGTGCCAGTATCCCGAACAGGGGCACCTACAATGAG. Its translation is CASIPNRGTYNE. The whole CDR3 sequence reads CASIPNRGTYNEQFF.

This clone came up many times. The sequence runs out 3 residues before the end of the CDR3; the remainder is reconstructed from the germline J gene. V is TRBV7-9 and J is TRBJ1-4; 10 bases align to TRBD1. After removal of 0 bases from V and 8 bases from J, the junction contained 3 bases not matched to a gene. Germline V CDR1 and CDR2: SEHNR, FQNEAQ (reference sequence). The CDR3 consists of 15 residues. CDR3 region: CASSLAGDRGEKLFF. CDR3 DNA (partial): TGTGCCAGCAGCTTAGCCGGGGACAGGGGAGAAAAA.

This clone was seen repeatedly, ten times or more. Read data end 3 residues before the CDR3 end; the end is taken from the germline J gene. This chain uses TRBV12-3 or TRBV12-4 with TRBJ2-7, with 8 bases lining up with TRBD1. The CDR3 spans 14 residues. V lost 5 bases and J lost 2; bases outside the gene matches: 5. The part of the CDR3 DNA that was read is TGTGCCAGCAGTCCCGGGACAGGCCCCTACGAG. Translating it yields CASSPGTGPYE. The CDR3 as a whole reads CASSPGTGPYEQYF.

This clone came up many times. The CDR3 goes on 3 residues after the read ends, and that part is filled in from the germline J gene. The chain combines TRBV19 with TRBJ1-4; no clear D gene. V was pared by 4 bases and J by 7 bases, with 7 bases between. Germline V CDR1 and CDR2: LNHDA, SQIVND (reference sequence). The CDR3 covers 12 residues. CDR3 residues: CASSNLGEKLFF. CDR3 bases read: TGTGCCAGTAGTAATCTAGGTGAAAAA.

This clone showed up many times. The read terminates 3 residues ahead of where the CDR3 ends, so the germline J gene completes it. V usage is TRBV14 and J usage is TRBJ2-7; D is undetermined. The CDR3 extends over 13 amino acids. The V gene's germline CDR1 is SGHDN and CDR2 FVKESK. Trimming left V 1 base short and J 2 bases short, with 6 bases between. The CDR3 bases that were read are TGTGCCAGCAGCCAAGCCCTTACCTACGAG. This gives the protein CASSQALTYE. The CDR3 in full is CASSQALTYEQYF.

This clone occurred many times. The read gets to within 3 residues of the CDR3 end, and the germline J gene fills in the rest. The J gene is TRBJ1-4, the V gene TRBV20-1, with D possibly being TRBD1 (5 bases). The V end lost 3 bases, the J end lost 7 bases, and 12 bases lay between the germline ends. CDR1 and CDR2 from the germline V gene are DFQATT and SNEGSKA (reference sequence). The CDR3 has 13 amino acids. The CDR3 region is CSARGGEGEKLFF. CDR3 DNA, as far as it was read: TGCAGTGCTAGGGGGGGTGAAGGTGAAAAA.

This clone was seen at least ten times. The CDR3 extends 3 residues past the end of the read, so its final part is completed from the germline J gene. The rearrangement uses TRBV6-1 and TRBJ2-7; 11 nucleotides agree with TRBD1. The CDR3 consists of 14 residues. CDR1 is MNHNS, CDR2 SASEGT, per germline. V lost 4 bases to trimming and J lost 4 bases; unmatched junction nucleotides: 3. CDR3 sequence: CASSAGTGGYEQYF. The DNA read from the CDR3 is TGTGCCAGCAGTGCCGGGACAGGGGGTTACGAG.

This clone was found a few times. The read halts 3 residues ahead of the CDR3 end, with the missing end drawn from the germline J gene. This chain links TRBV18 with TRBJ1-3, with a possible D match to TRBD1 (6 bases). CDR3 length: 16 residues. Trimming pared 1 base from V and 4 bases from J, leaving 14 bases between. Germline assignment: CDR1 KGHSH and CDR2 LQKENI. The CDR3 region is CASSPLPGGSGNTIYF. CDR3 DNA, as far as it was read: TGTGCCAGCTCACCACTCCCGGGGGGCTCAGGAAACACC.